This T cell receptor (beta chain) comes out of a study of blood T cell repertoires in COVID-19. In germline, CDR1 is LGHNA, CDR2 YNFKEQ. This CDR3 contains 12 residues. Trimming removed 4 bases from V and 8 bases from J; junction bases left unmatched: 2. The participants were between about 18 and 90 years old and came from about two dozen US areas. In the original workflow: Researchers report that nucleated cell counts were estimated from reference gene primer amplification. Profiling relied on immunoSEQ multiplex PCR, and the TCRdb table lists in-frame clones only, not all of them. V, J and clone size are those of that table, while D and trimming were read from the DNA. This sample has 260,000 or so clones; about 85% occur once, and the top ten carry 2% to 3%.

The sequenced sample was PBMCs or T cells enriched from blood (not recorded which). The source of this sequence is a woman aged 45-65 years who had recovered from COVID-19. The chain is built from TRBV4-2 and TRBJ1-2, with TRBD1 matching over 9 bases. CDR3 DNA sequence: TGTGCCAGCAGCCGCACAGGGGGCGGCTACACCTTC. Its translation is CASSRTGGGYTF.